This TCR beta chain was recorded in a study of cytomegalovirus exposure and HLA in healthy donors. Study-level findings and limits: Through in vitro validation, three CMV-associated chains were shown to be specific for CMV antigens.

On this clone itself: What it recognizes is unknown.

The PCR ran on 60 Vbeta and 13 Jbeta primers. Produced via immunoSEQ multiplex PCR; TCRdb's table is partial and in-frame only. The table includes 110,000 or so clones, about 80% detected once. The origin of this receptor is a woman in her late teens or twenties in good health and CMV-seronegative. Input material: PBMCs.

CDR3 coding DNA: TGTGCCAGCAATCGAGGAAGGGAGACGGAGACCCAGTACTTC. Translating it yields CASNRGRETETQYF. V and J are TRBV2 and TRBJ2-5; maybe TRBD2 (5 bases). Deletions cut 7 bases from V and 5 bases from J, with 17 bases between. The V gene's germline CDR1 is SNHLY and CDR2 FYNNEI. This CDR3 comprises 14 residues.